This TCR beta chain originates from a study of human T cells and chemical hapten exposure. Study background: Patients received weekly diphenylcyclopropenone doses to the scalp throughout the approximately 26-week study. The patients, most of them female, presented with alopecia areata, totalis or universalis.

Via MiXCR, TCRdb re-called the RACE reads, giving one row per CDR3 protein. The sample records approximately 370,000 distinct CDR3 sequences, around 5% being singletons. The CDR3 runs 14 residues. In germline, CDR1 is SGHRS, CDR2 YFSETQ. Unmatched junction bases numbered 15, after V lost 9 bases and J lost 7 bases. Broader study findings: Among expanded TCRs, significantly more large CDR3 similarity clusters formed than among controls.

The time point denotes: pre-sensitization, week 0. The sample's treatment: therapeutic diphenylcyclopropenone sensitization with weekly scalp DPC. The authors' total RNA extraction used unfractionated whole blood. Details on this clonotype: Antigen specificity is unknown.

Sequenced here: whole blood, sampled in connection with sensitization to the hapten diphenylcyclopropenone (DPC). The receptor was isolated from a woman aged 18-29 years with alopecia areata. Some clones in this sample may be carry-over from other donors' samples. The gene calls are TRBV5-1 and TRBJ1-2; 7 positions match TRBD1. This CDR3 reads CATAPDRAPFGYTF. As DNA, the CDR3 is TGCGCCACCGCCCCTGACAGGGCGCCTTTTGGCTACACCTTC. The entire variable domain, with the rest obtained from reference TRBV5-1 and TRBJ1-2, is as follows: KAGVTQTPRYLIKTRGQQVTLSCSPISGHRSVSWYQQTPGQGLQFLFEYFSETQRNKGNFPGRFSGRQFSNSRSEMNVSTLELGDSALYLCATAPDRAPFGYTFGSGTRLTVV.